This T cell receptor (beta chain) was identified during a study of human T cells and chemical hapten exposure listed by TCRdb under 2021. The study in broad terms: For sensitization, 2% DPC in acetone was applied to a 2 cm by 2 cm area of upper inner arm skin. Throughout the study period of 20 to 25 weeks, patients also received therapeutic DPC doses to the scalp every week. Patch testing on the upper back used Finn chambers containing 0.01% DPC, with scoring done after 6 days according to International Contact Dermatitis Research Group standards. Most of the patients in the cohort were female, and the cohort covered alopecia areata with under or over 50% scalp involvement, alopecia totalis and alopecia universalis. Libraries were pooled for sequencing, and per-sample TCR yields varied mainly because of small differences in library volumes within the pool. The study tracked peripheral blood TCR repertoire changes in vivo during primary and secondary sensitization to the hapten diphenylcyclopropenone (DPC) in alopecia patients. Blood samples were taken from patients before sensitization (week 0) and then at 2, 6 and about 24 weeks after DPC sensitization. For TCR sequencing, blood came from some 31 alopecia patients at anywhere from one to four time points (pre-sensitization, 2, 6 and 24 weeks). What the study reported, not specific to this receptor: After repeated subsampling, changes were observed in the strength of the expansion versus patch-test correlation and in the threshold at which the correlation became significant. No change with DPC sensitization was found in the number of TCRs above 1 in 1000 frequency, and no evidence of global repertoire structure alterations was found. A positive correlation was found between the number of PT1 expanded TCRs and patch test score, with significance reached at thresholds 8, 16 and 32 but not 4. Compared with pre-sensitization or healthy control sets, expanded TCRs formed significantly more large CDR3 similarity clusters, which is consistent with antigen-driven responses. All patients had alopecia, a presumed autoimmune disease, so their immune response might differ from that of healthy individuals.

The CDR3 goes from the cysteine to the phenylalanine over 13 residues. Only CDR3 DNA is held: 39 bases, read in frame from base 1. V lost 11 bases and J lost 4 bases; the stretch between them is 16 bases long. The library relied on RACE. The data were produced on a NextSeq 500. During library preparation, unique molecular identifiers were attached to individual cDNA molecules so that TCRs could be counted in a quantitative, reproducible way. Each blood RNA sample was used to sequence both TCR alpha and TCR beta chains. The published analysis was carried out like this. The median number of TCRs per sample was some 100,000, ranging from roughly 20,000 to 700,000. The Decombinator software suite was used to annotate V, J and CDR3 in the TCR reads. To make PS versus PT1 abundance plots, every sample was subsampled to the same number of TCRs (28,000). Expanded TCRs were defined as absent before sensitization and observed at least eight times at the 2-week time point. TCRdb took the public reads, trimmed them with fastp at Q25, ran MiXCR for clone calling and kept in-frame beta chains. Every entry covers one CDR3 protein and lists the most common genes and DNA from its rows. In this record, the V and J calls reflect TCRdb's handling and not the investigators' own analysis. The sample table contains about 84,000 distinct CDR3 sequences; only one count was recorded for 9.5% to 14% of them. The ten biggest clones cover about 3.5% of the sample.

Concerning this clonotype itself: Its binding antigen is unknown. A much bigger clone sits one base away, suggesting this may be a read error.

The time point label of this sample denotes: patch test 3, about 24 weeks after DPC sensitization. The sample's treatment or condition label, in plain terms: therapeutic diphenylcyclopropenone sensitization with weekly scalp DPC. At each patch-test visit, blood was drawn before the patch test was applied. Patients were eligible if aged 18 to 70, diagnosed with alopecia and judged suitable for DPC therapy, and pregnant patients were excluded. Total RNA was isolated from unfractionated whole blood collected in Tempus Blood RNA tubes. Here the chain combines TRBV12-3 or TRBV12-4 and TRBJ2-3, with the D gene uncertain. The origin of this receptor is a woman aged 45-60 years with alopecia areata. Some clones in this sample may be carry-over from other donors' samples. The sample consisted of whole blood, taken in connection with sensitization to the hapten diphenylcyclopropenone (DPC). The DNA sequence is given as TGTGCCTGCACCGGTGGGGTGCCAGATACGCAGTATTTT. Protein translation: CACTGGVPDTQYF.